One T cell receptor beta chain is described in this entry. The sample has other DNA sequences that encode this CDR3 too. This entry is derived from a study of blood T cell repertoires in COVID-19. Sequencing used immunoSEQ multiplex PCR; TCRdb keeps in-frame clones, though not all of them. The data show roughly 200,000 clones, approximately 85% seen once. The CDR3 has 14 residues. Trimming took off 1 base at V and 3 bases at J, with 10 bases between the two ends. Per germline, CDR1 SGHTA and CDR2 FQGNSA. Sequencing was carried out using peripheral blood. This TCR was recovered from a human donor with active or convalescent COVID-19. The donor label of this sample is uncertain. The rearrangement links TRBV7-2 to TRBJ2-7; weak D call: TRBD2 (5 bases). DNA for the CDR3: TGTGCCAGCAGCTTAGGGCTAGCTGGCTACGAGCAGTACTTC. This sequence encodes CASSLGLAGYEQYF.